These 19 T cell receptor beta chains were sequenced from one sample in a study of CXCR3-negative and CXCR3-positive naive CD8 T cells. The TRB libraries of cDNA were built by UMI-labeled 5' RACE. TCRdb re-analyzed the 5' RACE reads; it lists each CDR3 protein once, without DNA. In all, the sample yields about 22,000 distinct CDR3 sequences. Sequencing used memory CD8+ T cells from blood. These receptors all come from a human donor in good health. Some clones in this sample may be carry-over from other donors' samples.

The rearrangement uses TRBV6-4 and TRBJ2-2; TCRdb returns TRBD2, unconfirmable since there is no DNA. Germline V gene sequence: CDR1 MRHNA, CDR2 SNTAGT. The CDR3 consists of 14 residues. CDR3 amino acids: CASSGTSGAGELFF.

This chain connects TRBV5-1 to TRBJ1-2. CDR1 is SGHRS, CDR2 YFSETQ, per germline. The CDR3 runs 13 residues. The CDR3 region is CASSLGPHYGYTF.

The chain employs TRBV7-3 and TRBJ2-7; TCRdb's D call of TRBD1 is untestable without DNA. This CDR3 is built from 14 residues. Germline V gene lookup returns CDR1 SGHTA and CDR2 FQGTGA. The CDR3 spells CASRSIPGSYEQYF.

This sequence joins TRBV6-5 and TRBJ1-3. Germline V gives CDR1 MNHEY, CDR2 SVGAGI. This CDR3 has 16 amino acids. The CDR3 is CASSYSMEHSGNTIYF.

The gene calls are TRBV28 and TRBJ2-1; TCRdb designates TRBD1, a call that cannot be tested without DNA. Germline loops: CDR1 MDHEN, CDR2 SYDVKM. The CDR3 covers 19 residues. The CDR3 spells CASSLGRPEAAKRYNEQFF.

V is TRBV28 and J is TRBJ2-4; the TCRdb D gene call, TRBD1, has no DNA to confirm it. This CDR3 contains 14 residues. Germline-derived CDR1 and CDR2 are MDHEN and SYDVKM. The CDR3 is CASSLPGTKNIQYF.

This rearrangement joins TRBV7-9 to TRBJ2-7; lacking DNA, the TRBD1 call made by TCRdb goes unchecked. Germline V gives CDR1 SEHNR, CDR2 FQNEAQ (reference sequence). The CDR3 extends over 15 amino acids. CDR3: CASSSLDSHSYEQYF.

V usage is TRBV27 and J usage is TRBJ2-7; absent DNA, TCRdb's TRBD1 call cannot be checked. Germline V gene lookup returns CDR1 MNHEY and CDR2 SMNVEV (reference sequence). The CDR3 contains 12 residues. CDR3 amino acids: CASSGTAYEQYF.

The CDR3 here is CASSPRGGGNQPQHF. The chain combines TRBV6-4 with TRBJ1-5. Looked up from germline, CDR1 is MRHNA and CDR2 is SNTAGT. This CDR3 spans 15 amino acids.

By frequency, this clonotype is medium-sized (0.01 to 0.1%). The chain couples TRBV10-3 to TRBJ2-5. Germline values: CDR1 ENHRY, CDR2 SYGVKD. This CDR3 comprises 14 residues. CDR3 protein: CAISEPTLQETQYF.

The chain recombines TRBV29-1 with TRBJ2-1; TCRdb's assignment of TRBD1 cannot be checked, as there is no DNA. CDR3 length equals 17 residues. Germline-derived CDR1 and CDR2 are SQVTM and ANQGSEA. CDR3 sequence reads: CSVELGTEPRAYNDQFF.

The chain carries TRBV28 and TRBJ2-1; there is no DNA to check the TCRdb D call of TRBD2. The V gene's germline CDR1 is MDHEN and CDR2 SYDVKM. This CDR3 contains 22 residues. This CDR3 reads CASSPGLAGGDPPQSSYNEQFF.

CDR3 residues: CASSSGTHRGPYTF. This chain uses TRBV7-9 with TRBJ1-2. Germline V CDR1 and CDR2: SEHNR, FQNEAQ (reference sequence). The CDR3 has 14 residues.

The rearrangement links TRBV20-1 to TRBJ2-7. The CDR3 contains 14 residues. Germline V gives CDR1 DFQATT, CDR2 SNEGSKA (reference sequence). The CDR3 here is CSASWGLVGYEQYF.

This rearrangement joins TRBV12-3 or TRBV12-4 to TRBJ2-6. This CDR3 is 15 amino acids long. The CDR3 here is CASSSPHAGANVLTF.

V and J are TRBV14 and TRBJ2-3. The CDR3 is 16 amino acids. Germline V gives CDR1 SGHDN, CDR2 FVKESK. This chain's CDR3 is CASSQDQAGGTDTQYF.

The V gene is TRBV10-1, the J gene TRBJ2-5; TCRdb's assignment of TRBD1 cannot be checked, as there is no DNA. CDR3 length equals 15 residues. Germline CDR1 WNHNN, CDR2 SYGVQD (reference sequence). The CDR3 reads CASSGTTGIAETQYF.

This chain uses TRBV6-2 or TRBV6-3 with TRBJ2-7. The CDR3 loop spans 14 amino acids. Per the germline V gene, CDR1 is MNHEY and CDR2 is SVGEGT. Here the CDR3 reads CASSPDVGSYEQYF.

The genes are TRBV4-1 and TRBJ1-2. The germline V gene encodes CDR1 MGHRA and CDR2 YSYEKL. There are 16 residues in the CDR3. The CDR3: CASSQVTDISNYGYTF.